The rows below give T cell receptor beta chains drawn from one sample of a study of blood T cell repertoires in COVID-19. Method: immunoSEQ multiplex PCR; TCRdb's copy keeps in-frame clones and lacks some. Among approximately 260,000 clones, around 87% were seen once, and the ten largest hold around 6%. The material sequenced was PBMCs or T cells enriched from blood (not recorded which). These receptors all stem from a woman aged 25 to 45 with acute COVID-19. CDR3s include the opening cysteine and the closing phenylalanine or tryptophan. Each record gives: V gene, clone size, D gene, J gene, CDR3 protein, CDR3 DNA. A D gene is named only where the DNA matches it firmly. Where a row states a size, it is once, few, many or the class of an expanded clone; other rows omit it.

v_call: TRBV28
clone_size: once
d_call: TRBD1
j_call: TRBJ1-1
cdr3_aa: CASSLPDRAGTEAFF
cdr3_nt: TGTGCCAGCAGTTTGCCCGACAGGGCTGGCACTGAAGCTTTCTTT

v_call: TRBV9
clone_size: .
d_call: TRBD1
j_call: TRBJ2-7
cdr3_aa: CASSSNPGGGEQYF
cdr3_nt: TGTGCCAGCAGCTCAAACCCAGGGGGCGGCGAGCAGTACTTC

v_call: TRBV27
clone_size: once
d_call: TRBD1
j_call: TRBJ1-1
cdr3_aa: CASRLWTGNTEAFF
cdr3_nt: TGTGCCAGCAGACTCTGGACAGGGAACACTGAAGCTTTCTTT

v_call: TRBV27
clone_size: once
d_call: .
j_call: TRBJ1-1
cdr3_aa: CASSFEPIGTEAFF
cdr3_nt: TGTGCCAGCAGTTTTGAACCGATCGGTACTGAAGCTTTCTTT

v_call: TRBV10-2
clone_size: .
d_call: .
j_call: TRBJ1-5
cdr3_aa: CASSGGSLGQPQHF
cdr3_nt: TGCGCCAGCAGCGGAGGGAGTTTAGGTCAGCCCCAGCATTTT

v_call: TRBV3-1/TRBV3-2
clone_size: .
d_call: .
j_call: TRBJ1-1
cdr3_aa: CASSQGGPAQITEAFF
cdr3_nt: TGTGCCAGCAGCCAAGGAGGCCCCGCTCAGATCACTGAAGCTTTCTTT

v_call: TRBV27
clone_size: .
d_call: .
j_call: TRBJ2-7
cdr3_aa: CATRGVVYEQYF
cdr3_nt: TGTGCCACCAGGGGAGTAGTGTACGAGCAGTACTTC

v_call: TRBV6-2/TRBV6-3
clone_size: .
d_call: .
j_call: TRBJ2-7
cdr3_aa: CASSYGTSSYEQYF
cdr3_nt: TGTGCCAGCAGTTACGGTACCAGCTCCTACGAGCAGTACTTC

v_call: TRBV5-1
clone_size: .
d_call: .
j_call: TRBJ2-3
cdr3_aa: CASSLAGRRDLTDTQYF
cdr3_nt: TGCGCCAGCAGCTTGGCCGGTAGGCGGGACCTCACAGATACGCAGTATTTT

v_call: TRBV27
clone_size: few
d_call: TRBD1
j_call: TRBJ2-2
cdr3_aa: CASSPHRGLGTGELFF
cdr3_nt: TGTGCCAGCAGTCCACACAGGGGTCTGGGGACCGGGGAGCTGTTTTTT

v_call: TRBV5-6
clone_size: .
d_call: TRBD1
j_call: TRBJ1-2
cdr3_aa: CASSKGQEVYGYTF
cdr3_nt: TGTGCCAGCAGCAAGGGACAGGAGGTCTATGGCTACACCTTC

v_call: TRBV5-1
clone_size: .
d_call: .
j_call: TRBJ2-3
cdr3_aa: CASNTGASGADTQYF
cdr3_nt: TGCGCCAGCAACACAGGGGCCTCGGGGGCAGATACGCAGTATTTT

v_call: TRBV4-1
clone_size: .
d_call: .
j_call: TRBJ1-5
cdr3_aa: CASSQGEQGRQPQHF
cdr3_nt: TGCGCCAGCAGCCAAGGGGAACAGGGAAGGCAGCCCCAGCATTTT

v_call: TRBV4-1
clone_size: .
d_call: TRBD1
j_call: TRBJ2-5
cdr3_aa: CASSPPGQPTPQYF
cdr3_nt: TGCGCCAGCAGCCCACCGGGACAGCCGACACCCCAGTACTTC

v_call: TRBV4-3
clone_size: .
d_call: TRBD2
j_call: TRBJ2-1
cdr3_aa: CASSQDPPLAVYNEQFF
cdr3_nt: TGCGCCAGCAGCCAAGATCCTCCACTAGCGGTATACAATGAGCAGTTCTTC

v_call: TRBV5-1
clone_size: .
d_call: .
j_call: TRBJ1-1
cdr3_aa: CASSLGYREGEAFF
cdr3_nt: TGCGCCAGCAGCTTGGGATACAGAGAAGGTGAAGCTTTCTTT

v_call: TRBV2
clone_size: .
d_call: .
j_call: TRBJ2-7
cdr3_aa: CASSPSTGAYEQYF
cdr3_nt: TGTGCCAGCTCCCCCTCAACAGGAGCCTACGAGCAGTACTTC

v_call: TRBV6-5
clone_size: .
d_call: .
j_call: TRBJ1-1
cdr3_aa: CASSRTTEVGTEAFF
cdr3_nt: TGTGCCAGCAGTCGAACCACGGAGGTGGGGACTGAAGCTTTCTTT

v_call: TRBV15
clone_size: .
d_call: TRBD1
j_call: TRBJ2-7
cdr3_aa: CATSRESQGAKDEQYF
cdr3_nt: TGTGCCACCAGCAGAGAGTCCCAGGGGGCGAAGGACGAGCAGTACTTC

v_call: TRBV7-3
clone_size: .
d_call: .
j_call: TRBJ2-7
cdr3_aa: CASSLFGGNEQYF
cdr3_nt: TGTGCCAGCAGCTTATTCGGGGGAAACGAGCAGTACTTC

v_call: TRBV28
clone_size: .
d_call: .
j_call: TRBJ1-2
cdr3_aa: CASSLVGNPYGYTF
cdr3_nt: TGTGCCAGCAGTTTGGTGGGCAACCCCTATGGCTACACCTTC

v_call: TRBV6-4
clone_size: .
d_call: .
j_call: TRBJ1-5
cdr3_aa: CASSDRAAGTYQPQHF
cdr3_nt: TGTGCCAGCAGTGATAGAGCGGCAGGGACTTATCAGCCCCAGCATTTT

v_call: TRBV5-1
clone_size: .
d_call: .
j_call: TRBJ1-4
cdr3_aa: CASSETGEKLFF
cdr3_nt: TGCGCCAGCAGCGAGACGGGTGAAAAACTGTTTTTT

v_call: TRBV5-1
clone_size: .
d_call: TRBD1
j_call: TRBJ1-2
cdr3_aa: CASSLGQGPGYTF
cdr3_nt: TGCGCCAGCAGCTTAGGACAGGGGCCTGGCTACACCTTC

v_call: TRBV6-5
clone_size: .
d_call: TRBD1
j_call: TRBJ2-1
cdr3_aa: CASRSGTGSEQFF
cdr3_nt: TGTGCCAGCAGGTCCGGGACAGGGAGTGAGCAGTTCTTC

v_call: TRBV10-1
clone_size: .
d_call: TRBD1
j_call: TRBJ2-2
cdr3_aa: CASSEGQGRTGELFF
cdr3_nt: TGCGCCAGCAGTGAAGGACAGGGACGGACCGGGGAGCTGTTTTTT

v_call: TRBV15
clone_size: .
d_call: .
j_call: TRBJ2-2
cdr3_aa: CATRPSRRFHGELFF
cdr3_nt: TGTGCCACCAGGCCAAGCCGGCGGTTCCACGGGGAGCTGTTTTTT

v_call: TRBV28
clone_size: .
d_call: .
j_call: TRBJ2-7
cdr3_aa: CASSPRAYEQYF
cdr3_nt: TGTGCCAGCAGTCCTCGAGCCTACGAGCAGTACTTC

v_call: TRBV27
clone_size: .
d_call: .
j_call: TRBJ1-1
cdr3_aa: CASSLDRNTEAFF
cdr3_nt: TGTGCCAGCAGTTTGGACAGGAACACTGAAGCTTTCTTT